What follows are 12 T cell receptor beta chains derived from one specimen sequenced in a study of Graves' ophthalmopathy and Graves' hyperthyroidism. Investigators amplified TCR beta CDR3 regions from RNA transcripts. Second-round multiplex PCR came after first-round RT-PCR with HTBI primers. TCRdb recomputed calls from the multiplex PCR reads with MiXCR, one row per CDR3 protein. The sample lists more than 45,000 distinct CDR3 sequences, around 48% seen once, with roughly 20% in the top ten. Sequenced material: peripheral blood. The receptors come from an adult man with Graves' ophthalmopathy.

This clonotype has a count of ten or more. The rearrangement links TRBV5-1 to TRBJ2-3; TRBD2 matches 7 bases. V trimming: 0 bases; J trimming: 0 bases; junction bases outside the gene matches: 7. Germline V CDR1 and CDR2: SGHRS, YFSETQ. The CDR3 covers 17 residues. CDR3 in DNA: TGCGCCAGCAGCTTGGGCCTCCGCGGGGGTAGCACAGATACGCAGTATTTT. Translated: CASSLGLRGGSTDTQYF.

The chain links TRBV10-3 to TRBJ2-5; no reliable D call. The CDR3 runs to 13 residues. Trimming stripped 3 bases from V and 3 bases from J, with 8 bases between. Germline-derived CDR1 and CDR2 are ENHRY and SYGVKD. In nucleotides, the CDR3 is TGTGCCATCAGTGAATCAGGAGAAGAGACCCAGTACTTC. Its translation: CAISESGEETQYF.

This clonotype has at least ten counts. J is TRBJ2-1 and V is TRBV20-1; 10 positions agree with TRBD2. Germline values: CDR1 DFQATT, CDR2 SNEGSKA (reference sequence). The CDR3 is made up of 20 amino acids. Unmatched junction bases numbered 16, after V lost 2 bases and J lost 0 bases. The CDR3 nucleotides are TGCAGTGCTAGAACCCCAAGGCGGAGCGGGAGGGCTTCCTCCTACAATGAGCAGTTCTTC. Its translation is CSARTPRRSGRASSYNEQFF.

Comments on this clonotype: The final CDR3 position lacks the conserved phenylalanine or tryptophan, pointing to a likely read error. This rearrangement joins TRBV7-3 to TRBJ2-3; D is possibly TRBD1 or TRBD2 (5 bases each). The CDR3 length is 15 residues. Trimming cost V 4 bases and J 5 bases, with 16 bases left between them. Germline CDR1 reads SGHTA; CDR2 reads FQGTGA. The CDR3: CASSYSNGAGDTQYL. CDR3 DNA: TGTGCCAGCAGCTATTCAAACGGGGCGGGAGATACGCAGTATTTG.

This clonotype has at least ten counts. The genes are TRBV5-6 and TRBJ2-1; no reliable D call. This CDR3 has 14 amino acids. The V gene lost 1 base and the J gene lost 7 bases, with 12 bases spanning the gap. Germline V gene lookup returns CDR1 SGHDT and CDR2 YYEEEE. The CDR3 nucleotides read TGTGCCAGCAGCTTGAATAATAATCCGAATGAGCAGTTCTTC. Its protein is CASSLNNNPNEQFF.

This sequence joins TRBV29-1 and TRBJ2-5, with 13 bases that match TRBD2. Looked up from germline, CDR1 is SQVTM and CDR2 is ANQGSEA. J was trimmed by 2 bases and V by 4 bases; bases with no gene match: 13. The CDR3 covers 18 residues. CDR3: CSVAGGRLAGGRQETQYF. The CDR3 coding sequence is TGCAGCGTTGCTGGGGGGCGACTAGCGGGGGGACGGCAAGAGACCCAGTACTTC. The entire variable domain, with the rest obtained from reference TRBV29-1 and TRBJ2-5, is as follows: SAVISQKPSRDICQRGTSLTIQCQVDSQVTMMFWYRQQPGQSLTLIATANQGSEATYESGFVIDKFPISRPNLTFSTLTVSNMSPEDSSIYLCSVAGGRLAGGRQETQYFGPGTRLLVL.

This clonotype was observed a few times. V is TRBV7-8 and J is TRBJ2-5, with D maybe TRBD2 (6 bases). The length of the CDR3 is 13 residues. Germline CDR1 is SGHVS and CDR2 is FQNEAQ. V gave up 1 base and J gave up 4 bases, with 7 bases separating them. The CDR3 bases are TGTGCCAGCAGCTTAGTGGGAGGAGAGACCCAGTACTTC. This gives the protein CASSLVGGETQYF.

In this sample, this clonotype turned up many times. The genes are TRBV3-1 and TRBJ1-6; perhaps TRBD1 as D (6 bases). V gave up 3 bases and J gave up 9 bases, with 15 bases separating them. The CDR3 runs 15 residues. Germline CDR1 reads LGHDT; CDR2 reads YNNKEL (reference sequence). CDR3 bases: TGTGCCAGCAGCCACCTACAGGGTTCAGGTTCACCCCTCCACTTT. Its protein product is CASSHLQGSGSPLHF.

This clonotype is deemed medium-sized (0.01 to 0.1%). The chain combines TRBV15 with TRBJ1-2; D is unresolved. The CDR3 has 16 amino acids. Germline V gene data show CDR1 as LNHNV and CDR2 as YYDKDF (reference sequence). The V end was cut by 0 bases, the J end by 2 bases, with 13 bases between. For the CDR3, the DNA is TGTGCCACCAGCAGAGAAGGCGCCGGCGGAAACTATGGCTACACCTTC. Translating gives CATSREGAGGNYGYTF.

The chain employs TRBV20-1 and TRBJ2-3; D ambiguous. The CDR3 runs to 11 residues. Germline-derived CDR1 and CDR2 are DFQATT and SNEGSKA (reference sequence). V was shortened by 0 bases and J by 9 bases, with 7 bases between the two germline ends. CDR3 coding DNA: TGCAGTGCTAGAGATCGCCAAACGCAGTATTTT. Protein: CSARDRQTQYF.

This clonotype was observed at least ten times. A much bigger clone sits one base away, suggesting this may be a read error. The chain recombines TRBV9 with TRBJ1-4; D is unresolved. Germline CDR1 and CDR2: SGDLS and YYNGEE. This CDR3 contains 15 residues. CDR3 amino acids: CASSVESDRGEKLLF. CDR3 coding DNA: TGTGCCAGCAGCGTAGAGTCGGATCGTGGGGAAAAACTGCTTTTT.

The V gene is TRBV9, the J gene TRBJ1-6, with D perhaps matching TRBD1 (6 bases). The ends were cut back, 4 bases at V and 9 bases at J, with 17 bases in the middle. The germline V gene has CDR1 SGDLS and CDR2 YYNGEE. CDR3 size: 15 residues. The CDR3 sequence: CASSPRDTLGSPLHF. CDR3 coding DNA: TGTGCCAGCAGCCCCCGGGACACCTTAGGTTCACCCCTCCACTTT.